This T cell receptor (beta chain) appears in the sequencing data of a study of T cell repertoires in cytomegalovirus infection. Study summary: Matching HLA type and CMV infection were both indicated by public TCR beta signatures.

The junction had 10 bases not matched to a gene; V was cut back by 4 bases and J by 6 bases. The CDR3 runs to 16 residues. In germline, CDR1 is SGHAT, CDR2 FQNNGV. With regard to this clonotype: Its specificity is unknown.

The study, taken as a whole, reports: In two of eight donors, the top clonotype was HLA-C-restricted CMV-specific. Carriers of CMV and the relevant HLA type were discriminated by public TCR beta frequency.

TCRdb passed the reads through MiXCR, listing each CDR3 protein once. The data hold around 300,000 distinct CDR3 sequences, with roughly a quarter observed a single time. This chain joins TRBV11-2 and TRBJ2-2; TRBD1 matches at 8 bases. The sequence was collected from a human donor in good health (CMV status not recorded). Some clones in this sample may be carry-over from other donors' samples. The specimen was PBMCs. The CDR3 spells CASSSYRGSGAGELFF. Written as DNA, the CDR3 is TGTGCCAGCAGCTCCTACAGGGGGTCGGGGGCCGGGGAGCTGTTTTTT.